What follows is one T cell receptor beta chain and its context. What this receptor recognizes is not known. The library was made by the immunoSEQ multiplex PCR assay. For the multiplex PCR, a mixture combining 60 forward primers for TCR Vbeta segments and 13 reverse primers for TCR Jbeta segments was used. The CDR3 region of rearranged TCR beta genes was amplified from genomic DNA with a multiplex PCR assay. Amplified TCR beta libraries were sequenced as 87-base-pair reads on the Illumina HiSeq System. As for how the authors treated the data: A later analysis counted some 74 million unique TCR beta chains across the approximately 700 repertoires, and some 11 million of these chains were shared by at least two donors. To remove PCR and sequencing errors, raw reads were error-corrected and collapsed into unique sequences using a nearest-neighbor algorithm that merged closely related sequences. V, D and J gene segments were assigned by aligning CDR3 sequences to IMGT reference sequences. Each retained sequence needed at least a six-nucleotide match to both a V gene segment and a J gene segment. A rearrangement counted as productive if the CDR3 had no stop codons and remained in frame with V and J, and every other rearrangement counted as non-productive. Following IMGT convention, CDR3 was defined as the stretch from the second conserved V-encoded cysteine to the conserved J-encoded phenylalanine. Sequences without an unambiguous match to a single V gene segment were excluded from the earlier analysis of a few hundred of the donors. An earlier analysis of 450 to 650 of the donors called V segments functional above 56.7% productive rearrangements and segregating when the between-donor standard deviation exceeded 5%. To diagnose cytomegalovirus status from the catalog of TCR beta chain sequences, a statistical classification framework was built. A later analysis assigned V and J genes by comparing TCR nucleotide sequences with IMGT/GENE-DB human TR gene sequences. Using the TCRdist pipeline, a later analysis assigned CDR3 sequences along with most-parsimonious VDJ recombination scenarios. In a later analysis, each TCR beta chain was defined by its CDR3 amino acid sequence together with its V-gene family, and reads lacking a unique V-gene family were excluded. In a later analysis, 450 to 600 highly shared, low-generation-probability nucleotide sequences were removed to address suspected cross-contamination and a sequencing artifact. A later analysis calculated a clonal expansion index for each public chain from normalized within-repertoire ranks of inferred template counts. In a later analysis, generation probabilities were computed with a VDJ recombination model fitted to out-of-frame rearrangements, and the resulting probabilities were checked against IGoR. Hypergeometric tests were used in a later analysis to score TCR-TCR, TCR-HLA and TCR-CMV co-occurrence, with a repertoire-size bias correction applied to the TCR pairs. False discovery rates were estimated in a later analysis by permuting HLA or CMV assignments 20 times. In a later analysis, co-occurring TCRs were grouped using DBSCAN, with TCRdist sequence similarity added in when clustering inside HLA-allele-positive subsets. Repertoires with fewer than 30,000 or more than 120,000 public chains, plus five repertoires with anomalous nucleotide sharing, were excluded from co-occurrence clustering. Not all clones reach the TCRdb copy of this immuneACCESS table, which keeps in-frame sequences only. Checked studies attribute under half of the gap to unresolved V genes and leave the rest unexplained. That table gives V, J and clone size, and the DNA gave D and trimming. The sample table holds roughly 53,000 clones. Roughly an eighth of the sample is in the top ten clones.

This sample stems from a study of cytomegalovirus exposure and HLA in healthy donors (TCRdb year 2017). In terms of the full investigation: An earlier analysis of 587 of the donors reported over 250 Gb of sequence data and about 120 million unique TCR beta sequences obtained from 180 million or so T cells. An early release covering 550 to 700 HLA-typed donors comprised approximately 290 gigabases of sequencing data and around 80 million unique TCR sequences. Of the approximately 400 genotyped donors, 81% fell in the genetic ancestry cluster associated with self-reported Caucasian donors. The study aimed to test whether signatures of past pathogen exposure could be identified by cataloging public T cell receptors. The T cell repertoires of several hundred subjects were profiled by immunosequencing and related to cytomegalovirus serostatus. Along with the approximately 600-subject first cohort, a separate validation cohort of approximately 110 different subjects was used. To predict cytomegalovirus infection status, the study combined high-throughput TCR immunosequencing, statistical association of individual TCRs with disease status, and machine learning. A later analysis re-examined previously published TCR beta repertoires from about 700 donors and added high-resolution HLA genotyping to investigate patterns of TCR occurrence. In the later analysis, no new phenotypic data were used to find candidate immune exposures; instead, reliance was placed on TCR beta sequences and their occurrence across donors. In an earlier analysis of several hundred of the donors, high-throughput TCR beta sequencing was used to judge whether each TCR beta V gene segment behaved as functional or pseudogenic. Donor age, sex, ethnicity and CMV serostatus were compiled alongside the repertoire data. In a later genetic analysis, genome-wide SNP genotypes for about 65% of the 666 donors were used, and that subset was treated as a discovery cohort. Every discovery cohort repertoire had been produced on one sequencing platform. HLA typing included class I and class II loci at four-digit resolution. The number of typed donors differed by locus: 629-630 for A, B, C, DRB1 and DQB1; about 520 for DQA1; 606 for DPA1; and around 450 for DPB1. A handful of DR-DQ haplotypes were handled as single units for association and clustering because linkage in the cohort was strong. Among several hundred genotyped donors of the cohort, an average of approximately 220,000 unique TCR beta nucleotide sequences was sequenced per donor, of which approximately 19% were non-productive.

The cohort consisted of 600 or so healthy bone marrow donors. Cohort members were all nominally healthy when sampled, although unrecorded immune exposures were likely present. The donor was CMV seropositive and belonged to the group of 250 to 350 seropositive cohort members. Each donor provided a peripheral blood sample, and peripheral blood mononuclear cells were used for TCR beta sequencing. The Qiagen DNeasy Blood Extraction Kit was used to extract genomic DNA from the blood cell samples. Deletion took 4 bases off V and 5 bases off J, with a span of 9 bases between the germline ends. Looking up the germline V gene yields CDR1 KGHSH and CDR2 LQKENI. The CDR3 contains 12 residues, cysteine and phenylalanine counted. Only the CDR3 DNA stays, 36 bases, in frame from base 1. Broader findings and caveats from the paper: When HLA alleles, especially DR and DQ, strongly co-occurred, attributing TCR associations to individual alleles was difficult. The classifier was reported to diagnose cytomegalovirus status with high specificity and sensitivity in both the original cohort and the validation cohort. Because HLA typing was missing for some donors at each locus, association tests included only the typed subset. In a later analysis, several top co-occurrence clusters were reported to appear linked to parvovirus B19, influenza, CMV and Epstein-Barr virus. A later genetic analysis associated a missense DCLRE1C variant with V-gene and J-gene trimming of TCR beta chains, and an independent cohort replicated the association. Because counts were too low, about 17 rarely observed V segments, including chromosome 9 orphons, were excluded from the earlier analysis of fewer than 650 of the donors. Three of the identified cytomegalovirus-associated TCR beta chains were confirmed in vitro to be specific for cytomegalovirus antigens. Sequencing depth was assumed to be roughly uniform across donors in the presence/absence analyses, though that assumption may not hold. According to a later analysis, TCR association rates differed among HLA loci, with DRB1 alleles showing the most associated TCRs and HLA-C alleles showing the fewest. In a later analysis, most CMV-associated TCR beta chains were found to appear HLA-restricted, with HLA associations seemingly driven largely by CMV exposure. Broadly in line with IMGT annotations, most TCR beta V segments showed up in productive rearrangements about 87% or about 30% of the time in an earlier analysis of 587 of the donors. Most TCR sequences were seen in very few donors, while some public TCRs were found in many individuals. A further reported finding was that TCR beta sequences accurately predicted the HLA-A and HLA-B alleles for most subjects in the first cohort. Linkage disequilibrium might explain the correlated functional status among segregating V segments, but an unknown experimental factor could not be ruled out. The 87-base-pair reads could not distinguish some IMGT-functional V segments, including TRBV6-2 and TRBV6-3, so those segments were excluded. The only immune exposure information available for the cohort was CMV serostatus. It was suggested by the authors that the approach could potentially be generalized to other disease states and immunological phenotypes. A later analysis associated 16,951 TCR beta sequences with specific HLA alleles at a false discovery rate of 0.05. A cluster of highly shared sequence variants was judged likely to represent a technical artifact of the sequencing pipeline. A later genetic analysis reported fewer N-insertions in productive TCRs among donors in an Asian-associated ancestry cluster than the roughly 700-donor mean. The study listed 150 to 200 TCR beta chains as associated with cytomegalovirus. In a later analysis, HLA-associated TCR beta chains were found to be more clonally expanded and to have lower generation probabilities than equally common non-associated chains. This cohort had only TCR beta chains sequenced, and the lack of alpha or paired-chain data limited which features could be detected.

This receptor was identified in a man between 18 and 35 years old in good health and CMV-seropositive. Sample: PBMCs. Here the chain combines TRBV18 and TRBJ2-7, with an unclear D gene assignment. The DNA sequence reads TGTGCCAGCTCACGCAGTCGGGACGAGCAGTACTTC. Its amino acids are CASSRSRDEQYF. This CDR3, with the reference TRBV18 and TRBJ2-7 proteins standing in past its ends, gives the full variable domain NAGVMQNPRHLVRRRGQEARLRCSPMKGHSHVYWYRQLPEEGLKFMVYLQKENIIDESGMPKERFSAEFPKEGPSILRIQQVVRGDSAAYFCASSRSRDEQYFGPGTRLTVT.